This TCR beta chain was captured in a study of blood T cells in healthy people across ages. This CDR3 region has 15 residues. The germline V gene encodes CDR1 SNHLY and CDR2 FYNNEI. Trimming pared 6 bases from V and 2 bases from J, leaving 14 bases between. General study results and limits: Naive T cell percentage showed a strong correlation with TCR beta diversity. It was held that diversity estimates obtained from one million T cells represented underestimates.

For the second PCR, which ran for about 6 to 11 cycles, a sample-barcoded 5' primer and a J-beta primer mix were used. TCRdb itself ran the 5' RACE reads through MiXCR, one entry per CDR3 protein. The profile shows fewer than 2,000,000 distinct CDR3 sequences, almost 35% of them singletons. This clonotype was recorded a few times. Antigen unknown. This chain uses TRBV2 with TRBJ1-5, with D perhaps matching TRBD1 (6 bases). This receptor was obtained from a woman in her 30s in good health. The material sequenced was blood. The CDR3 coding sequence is TGTGCCAGCAGAGGACAGTCCATACGCAATCAGCCCCAGCATTTT. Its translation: CASRGQSIRNQPQHF.